The TCR beta chain described here comes from a study of cytomegalovirus exposure and HLA in healthy donors (TCRdb year 2017). Some background on the complete study: An earlier analysis of approximately 600 of the donors reported roughly 270 Gb of sequence data and 120 million or so unique TCR beta sequences from roughly 200 million T cells. Approximately 310 gigabases of sequencing data and around 85 million unique TCR sequences made up an early release that covered approximately 620 HLA-typed donors. Among the approximately 400 genotyped donors, 75% to 90% belonged to the genetic ancestry cluster associated with self-reported Caucasian donors. The study was designed to test whether signatures of past pathogen exposure could be identified by cataloging public T cell receptors. The study profiled the T cell repertoires of 500 to 800 subjects by immunosequencing and related them to cytomegalovirus serostatus. Along with the roughly 610-subject first cohort, a separate validation cohort of 120 different subjects was used. The study combined high-throughput TCR immunosequencing, statistical association of individual TCRs with disease status, and machine learning to predict cytomegalovirus infection status. A later analysis re-examined previously published TCR beta repertoires from roughly 650 donors and added high-resolution HLA genotyping to investigate patterns of TCR occurrence. In the later analysis, no new phenotypic data were used to find candidate immune exposures; instead, reliance was placed on TCR beta sequences and their occurrence across donors. An earlier analysis of nearly 600 of the donors applied high-throughput TCR beta sequencing to assess whether each TCR beta V gene segment acted as functional or pseudogenic. Donor age, sex, ethnicity and CMV serostatus were compiled together with the repertoire data. Genome-wide SNP genotypes for about three fifths of the 666 donors were used in a later genetic analysis, which treated that subset as a discovery cohort. Every discovery cohort repertoire had been produced on one sequencing platform. HLA typing covered class I and class II loci at four-digit resolution. Typing coverage varied by locus: roughly 629-630 donors for A, B, C, DRB1 and DQB1; roughly 500 for DQA1; more than 600 for DPA1; more than 450 for DPB1. A handful of DR-DQ haplotypes were treated as single units for association and clustering because of strong linkage in the cohort. Among a few hundred genotyped donors of the cohort, an average of approximately 250,000 unique TCR beta nucleotide sequences were sequenced per donor, 15% to 20% of them non-productive.

What the authors observed across the whole study: Broadly in line with IMGT annotations, most TCR beta V segments showed up in productive rearrangements about 87% or about 30% of the time in an earlier analysis of 450 to 750 of the donors. While some public TCRs were present in many individuals, most TCR sequences turned up only very rarely across donors. Because HLA typing was missing for some donors at each locus, association tests included only the typed subset. This cohort had only TCR beta chains sequenced, and the lack of alpha or paired-chain data limited which features could be detected. In a later analysis, HLA-associated TCR beta chains were found to be more clonally expanded and to have lower generation probabilities than equally common non-associated chains. A cluster of highly shared sequence variants was judged likely to represent a technical artifact of the sequencing pipeline. A few of the identified cytomegalovirus-associated TCR beta chains were confirmed in vitro to be specific for cytomegalovirus antigens. In a later analysis, around 15,000 TCR beta sequences were associated with specific HLA alleles at a false discovery rate of 0.05. A further reported finding was that TCR beta sequences accurately predicted the HLA-A and HLA-B alleles for most subjects in the first cohort. Assigning TCR associations to individual alleles was difficult when HLA alleles, especially DR and DQ, strongly co-occurred. A later analysis reported that several top co-occurrence clusters appeared linked to parvovirus B19, influenza, CMV and Epstein-Barr virus. According to a later genetic analysis, donors in an Asian-associated ancestry cluster had fewer N-insertions in productive TCRs than the approximately 670-donor mean. It was suggested by the authors that the approach could potentially be generalized to other disease states and immunological phenotypes. The classifier was reported to diagnose cytomegalovirus status with high specificity and sensitivity in both the original and validation cohorts. Correlated functional status among segregating V segments might reflect linkage disequilibrium, but an unknown experimental factor could not be ruled out. Presence/absence analyses assumed roughly uniform sequencing depth across donors, an assumption that may not hold. In a later analysis, the rate of TCR association differed among HLA loci, with DRB1 alleles having the most associated TCRs and HLA-C alleles having the fewest. Immune exposure information for the cohort was limited to CMV serostatus. In a later genetic analysis, a missense DCLRE1C variant was associated with V-gene and J-gene trimming of TCR beta chains, and the association was replicated in an independent cohort. Because counts were too low, about 18 rarely observed V segments, including chromosome 9 orphons, were left out of the earlier analysis of 587 of the donors. Some IMGT-functional V segments, including TRBV6-2 and TRBV6-3, could not be distinguished by the 87-base-pair reads and were therefore excluded. In a later analysis, most CMV-associated TCR beta chains were found to appear HLA-restricted, with HLA associations seemingly driven largely by CMV exposure. In the study, around 150 TCR beta chains were listed as associated with cytomegalovirus.

V and J lose 6 bases and 5 bases, and a span of 17 bases separates them. Looking up the germline V gene yields CDR1 SGHRS and CDR2 YFSETQ. There are 14 amino acids in the CDR3, from cysteine to phenylalanine inclusive. The sequence is cut down to CDR3 DNA, 42 bases in frame from base 1. Note on this clone: The antigen this receptor binds is unknown. Nothing much larger sits one base from this clone, and base qualities are not available.

The cohort was made up of under 800 healthy bone marrow donors. Cohort members were all nominally healthy when sampled, although unrecorded immune exposures were likely present. The donor tested CMV seropositive and was one of the 289 seropositive cohort members. Every donor gave a peripheral blood sample, and the peripheral blood mononuclear cells from that sample were used for TCR beta sequencing. Genomic DNA was extracted from the blood cell samples with the Qiagen DNeasy Blood Extraction Kit. Library prep was done by the immunoSEQ multiplex PCR assay. For the multiplex PCR, a mixture combining 60 forward primers for TCR Vbeta segments and 13 reverse primers for TCR Jbeta segments was used. A multiplex PCR assay on genomic DNA amplified the CDR3 region of rearranged TCR beta genes. Amplified TCR beta libraries were sequenced as 87-base-pair reads on the Illumina HiSeq System. As for the authors' bioinformatics: A later analysis tallied approximately 87 million unique TCR beta chains across the 666 repertoires, and approximately 9.9 million of those chains were shared by two or more donors. Raw reads were error-corrected and collapsed into unique sequences by a nearest-neighbor algorithm in which closely related sequences were merged to remove PCR and sequencing errors. V, D and J gene segments were assigned by aligning CDR3 sequences to IMGT reference sequences. For a sequence to be retained, a match of at least six nucleotides was required to both a V gene segment and a J gene segment. Rearrangements were called productive when the CDR3 lacked stop codons and stayed in frame with V and J; all others were non-productive. Following IMGT convention, CDR3 was defined as the stretch from the second conserved V-encoded cysteine to the conserved J-encoded phenylalanine. In an earlier analysis of just under 600 of the donors, sequences lacking an unambiguous match to a single V gene segment were excluded. In an earlier analysis of 500 to 750 of the donors, V segments were called functional above 56.7% productive rearrangements and were called segregating when the between-donor standard deviation exceeded 5%. A statistical classification framework was built to diagnose cytomegalovirus status from the catalog of TCR beta chain sequences. A later analysis assigned V and J genes by comparing TCR nucleotide sequences with IMGT/GENE-DB human TR gene sequences. The TCRdist pipeline was used in a later analysis to assign CDR3 sequences and most-parsimonious VDJ recombination scenarios. A later analysis defined each TCR beta chain by its CDR3 amino acid sequence plus V-gene family, and excluded reads lacking a unique V-gene family. A later analysis removed 592 highly shared, low-generation-probability nucleotide sequences to deal with suspected cross-contamination and a sequencing artifact. In a later analysis, a clonal expansion index was calculated for each public chain from normalized within-repertoire ranks of inferred template counts. Generation probabilities in a later analysis came from a VDJ recombination model fitted to out-of-frame rearrangements, and those results were checked against IGoR. In a later analysis, hypergeometric tests were used to score TCR-TCR, TCR-HLA and TCR-CMV co-occurrence, with a repertoire-size bias correction applied to TCR pairs. A later analysis estimated false discovery rates by permuting HLA or CMV assignments 20 times. A later analysis grouped co-occurring TCRs with DBSCAN, adding TCRdist sequence similarity when clustering within HLA-allele-positive subsets. Repertoires with fewer than 30,000 or more than 120,000 public chains were left out of co-occurrence clustering, as were a handful of repertoires with anomalous nucleotide sharing. TCRdb retrieved this table from immuneACCESS and kept in-frame rearrangements only. Not all clones are present; in checked studies, unresolved V genes account for under half, and no reason is known for the remainder. V, J and clone size derive from that table, while D and trimming were established from the DNA sequence. The table for this sample lists roughly 100,000 clones; more than 75% of them were counted only once. The ten largest make up about 9.4% of the sample.

Sequencing was performed on PBMCs. The chain is made from TRBV5-1 and TRBJ1-1; the D gene is unclear. This receptor was taken from a woman aged 18 to 35 in good health and CMV-seropositive. The CDR3 in this case is CASTAWEGGTEAFF. In nucleotides, the sequence is TGCGCCAGCACCGCTTGGGAGGGCGGAACTGAAGCTTTCTTT.